A selection of T cell receptor beta chains follows, all from one sample in a study of shared clonotypes between healthy human individuals. Sequencing was performed with immunoSEQ multiplex PCR; in TCRdb, only in-frame clones are kept and a portion is missing. The sample has about 1.5 million clones, 95% to 99% seen once. Sample: naive CD4+ T cells sorted from blood. The origin of the receptors is a man between 25 and 39 years old in good health. The CDR3 runs from the conserved cysteine through the conserved F or W. The D gene is left open where the match is weak.

j_gene,v_gene,d_gene,CDR3aa,CDR3nt
TRBJ2-5,TRBV19,TRBD1,CASSIVYRQGKETQYF,TGTGCCAGTAGTATAGTATACAGACAGGGTAAAGAGACCCAGTACTTC
TRBJ1-2,TRBV9,TRBD1,CASSVALGQGDGYTF,TGTGCCAGCAGCGTAGCCTTAGGACAGGGGGATGGCTACACCTTC
TRBJ2-1,TRBV5-1,-,CASSPDPGSYNEQFF,TGCGCCAGCAGCCCGGACCCGGGGTCCTACAATGAGCAGTTCTTC
TRBJ1-3,TRBV11-2,TRBD1,CASSWYRGPSGNTIYF,TGTGCCAGCAGCTGGTACAGGGGGCCCTCGGGAAACACCATATATTTT
TRBJ2-3,TRBV5-4,TRBD2,CASRNRTSGVGTDTQYF,TGTGCCAGCAGGAACCGGACTAGCGGGGTGGGGACAGATACGCAGTATTTT
TRBJ1-5,TRBV2,-,CASSSRGFSNQPQHF,TGTGCCAGCAGTTCTCGGGGGTTCAGCAATCAGCCCCAGCATTTT
TRBJ1-1,TRBV7-8,-,CASSLPGRSGAFF,TGTGCCAGCAGCTTACCGGGACGTTCGGGAGCTTTCTTT
TRBJ1-2,TRBV7-9,-,CASSIPGTITPLDGYTF,TGTGCCAGCAGCATACCCGGGACCATCACACCCCTGGATGGCTACACCTTC
TRBJ2-3,TRBV5-4,-,CASSQMAVTDTQYF,TGTGCCAGCAGCCAAATGGCGGTAACAGATACGCAGTATTTT
TRBJ2-7,TRBV5-8,-,CASSASYEQYF,TGTGCCAGCAGCGCTTCCTACGAGCAGTACTTC
TRBJ2-7,TRBV19,-,CASRKGSPGSYEQYF,TGTGCCAGCAGGAAAGGTTCTCCAGGGTCCTACGAGCAGTACTTC
TRBJ2-7,TRBV6-5,TRBD1,CASSRRRTGGDEQYF,TGTGCCAGCAGTCGCCGTAGGACAGGGGGCGACGAGCAGTACTTC
TRBJ2-5,TRBV14,-,CASSQLRETQYF,TGTGCCAGCAGCCAATTGAGGGAGACCCAGTACTTC
TRBJ2-7,TRBV19,TRBD1,CASRRDRGFEQYF,TGTGCCAGTAGAAGGGACAGGGGTTTCGAGCAGTACTTC
TRBJ2-5,TRBV2,-,CASSDGSRETQYF,TGTGCCAGCAGTGACGGCTCCAGGGAGACCCAGTACTTC
TRBJ2-5,TRBV11-2,-,CASSLGFITRGETQYF,TGTGCCAGCAGCTTAGGGTTTATAACTAGGGGGGAGACCCAGTACTTC
TRBJ1-2,TRBV9,-,CASSVEAGDYGYTF,TGTGCCAGCAGCGTAGAAGCAGGAGACTATGGCTACACCTTC
TRBJ1-2,TRBV6-1,-,CASSNRAYGYTF,TGTGCCAGCAGTAACCGGGCCTATGGCTACACCTTC
TRBJ2-1,TRBV4-1,TRBD1,CASSPPDRGGYNEQFF,TGCGCCAGCAGCCCCCCCGACAGGGGAGGATACAATGAGCAGTTCTTC
TRBJ2-2,TRBV7-3,-,CASRPTGIGTGELFF,TGTGCCAGCAGACCAACAGGAATTGGAACCGGGGAGCTGTTTTTT
TRBJ1-3,TRBV13,-,CASRSHHGAGNTIYF,TGTGCCAGCAGATCCCACCATGGGGCTGGAAACACCATATATTTT
TRBJ2-3,TRBV5-1,TRBD2,CASSSSGSSADTQYF,TGCGCCAGCAGCTCTAGCGGGAGTAGCGCAGATACGCAGTATTTT
TRBJ2-1,TRBV18,-,CASSPLMRSSYNEQFF,TGTGCCAGCTCACCACTAATGCGCAGCTCCTACAATGAGCAGTTCTTC
TRBJ2-3,TRBV5-1,-,CASSPTPLSTDTQYF,TGCGCCAGCAGCCCCACGCCCCTTAGCACAGATACGCAGTATTTT
TRBJ2-7,TRBV7-9,-,CASSLSGGRSYEQYF,TGTGCCAGCAGCTTATCCGGGGGACGCTCCTACGAGCAGTACTTC
TRBJ1-1,TRBV2,-,CASSDRDPGAFF,TGTGCCAGCAGTGATAGAGACCCGGGGGCTTTCTTT
TRBJ2-2,TRBV5-1,-,CASSSGELANTGELFF,TGCGCCAGCAGCTCGGGAGAGTTAGCGAACACCGGGGAGCTGTTTTTT
TRBJ2-1,TRBV9,-,CASSVSYYNEQFF,TGTGCCAGCAGCGTGAGTTACTACAATGAGCAGTTCTTC
TRBJ2-1,TRBV10-1,-,CASSESRGGVYEQFF,TGCGCCAGCAGTGAGTCAAGAGGGGGAGTCTATGAGCAGTTCTTC
TRBJ2-3,TRBV4-1,-,CASSQDGTYTDTQYF,TGCGCCAGCAGCCAAGACGGGACATACACGGATACGCAGTATTTT
TRBJ2-5,TRBV29-1,-,CSVVIRRGKETQYF,TGCAGCGTTGTCATTCGTCGGGGAAAAGAGACCCAGTACTTC
TRBJ1-2,TRBV9,TRBD1,CASSVGQGPSLGYTF,TGTGCCAGCAGCGTGGGACAGGGACCGTCATTAGGCTACACCTTC
TRBJ1-5,TRBV6-1,-,CASSGSGGAGQPQHF,TGTGCCAGCAGTGGGTCTGGCGGGGCGGGTCAGCCCCAGCATTTT